This TCR beta chain was sequenced for a study of glioma-infiltrating T cells (dated by TCRdb to about 2016). Broadly, across the study: The study sequenced TCR alpha- and beta-chain repertoires from glioma tissue, from non-neoplastic brain tissue and from matched peripheral blood mononuclear cells. To measure divergence between tissue and blood T-cell populations, each tissue-infiltrating repertoire was compared with the peripheral blood repertoire of the same patient. Three low-grade glioma patients, about eight primary glioblastoma patients and three non-glioma patients contributing non-neoplastic brain tissue were included in the paired cohort.

A note on this clonotype: No antigen is known for it. No quality values exist for individual bases; no much larger clone is one base distant.

Overall results and qualifications from the work: The group comparisons were based on small numbers of patients: three non-neoplastic, three low-grade glioma and about eight glioblastoma patients. Very few CDR3 sequences were found to be shared between tissue and blood, and this scarcity was attributed to high CDR3 diversity and limited sampling. In non-neoplastic patients, VJ-independent divergence between tissue and blood fell below expectation, whereas in all gliomas, and especially in low-grade gliomas, the divergence rose above expectation.

The iRepertoire nested amplicon-rescue multiplex PCR (arm-PCR) platform was used to amplify TCR alpha and beta CDR3 regions from RNA. The input for one-step reverse transcription and amplification was 100-400 ng of tissue mRNA or PBMC total RNA. Following bead purification, Illumina adapters were added by a secondary multiplex PCR, and the libraries were gel-purified between 200 and 400 bp. Demultiplexing relied on internal 6-nucleotide barcodes carried by the libraries. Sequencing of libraries was performed on an Illumina MiSeq with 2x220 or 2x250 nucleotide paired-end reads. The authors' analysis ran thus. Paired reads were merged with FLASH 1.2.11 and aligned to the GRCh37 human genome with BWA-MEM before extracting TRA and TRB reads. An IMGT-derived reference of cassette sequences and CDR3 motifs, with pseudogenes included, was used for V and J assignment. Reads were translated in three frames, and productive CDR3s were defined by a C…FGXG motif without stop codons. Unique combinations of V-J cassette pair and CDR3 amino acid sequence were defined as clonotypes. Hamming distance filtering was applied to reads, with thresholds set by the sequence error rate of each sample in mapped regions. TCRdb ran its own pipeline on the public reads, namely fastp trimming at Q25 and MiXCR clone calling, and kept in-frame beta chains. One record per CDR3 amino acid sequence lists the most common genes and DNA. TCRdb assigned the V and J calls; the authors' analysis was not used. The sample data list fewer than 200,000 distinct CDR3 sequences, and about 32% of these were observed just once. The top ten clonotypes cover roughly a fifth of the sample.

The CDR3 sequence holds 15 residues, the cysteine and phenylalanine included. Just CDR3 DNA is preserved here, 45 bases in frame from base 1. V and J lose 9 bases and 1 base, and a span of 16 bases separates them. Looking up the germline V gene (reference sequence) yields CDR1 MNHEY and CDR2 SMNVEV. This clonotype was sampled from a human donor with low-grade glioma or glioblastoma, undergoing nonglioma brain surgery, or in good health (not recorded which). The sample was glioma tissue, nonneoplastic brain tissue, or PBMCs (not recorded which). This chain is built from TRBV27 and TRBJ2-1, and TRBD1 may be the D gene, going by 6 matching bases. The DNA is TGTGCCAGGCAAGTCGGGCAGGGGTCCTACAATGAGCAGTTCTTC. This encodes CARQVGQGSYNEQFF.